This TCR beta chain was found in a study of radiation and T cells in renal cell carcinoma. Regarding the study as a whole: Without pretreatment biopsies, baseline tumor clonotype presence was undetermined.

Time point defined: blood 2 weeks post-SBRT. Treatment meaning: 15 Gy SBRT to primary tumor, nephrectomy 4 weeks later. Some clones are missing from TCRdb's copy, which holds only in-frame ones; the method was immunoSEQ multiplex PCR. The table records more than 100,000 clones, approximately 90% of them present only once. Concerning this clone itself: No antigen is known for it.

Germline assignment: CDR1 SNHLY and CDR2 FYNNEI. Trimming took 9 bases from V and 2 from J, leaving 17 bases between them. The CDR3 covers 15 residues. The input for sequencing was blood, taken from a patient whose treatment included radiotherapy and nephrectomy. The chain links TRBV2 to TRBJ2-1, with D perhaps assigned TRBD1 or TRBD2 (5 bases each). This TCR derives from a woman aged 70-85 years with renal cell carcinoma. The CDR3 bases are TGTGCCAGAAGGGGTATAGGGACGCCCTACAATGAGCAGTTCTTC. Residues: CARRGIGTPYNEQFF.